The next 11 T cell receptor beta chains were all read from a single sample in a study of shared clonotypes between healthy human individuals (dated by TCRdb to 2018 to 2021). The protocol used for the library was the immunoSEQ multiplex PCR assay. Not all clones reach the TCRdb copy of this immuneACCESS table, which keeps in-frame sequences only. Checked studies attribute under half of the gap to unresolved V genes and leave the rest unexplained. The sample records around 550,000 clones, 90% to 97% of which are singletons. Of the sample, 0.05% to 0.07% is held by the ten largest clones. The sample consisted of naive CD4+ T cells sorted from blood. The intended sense of this specimen's cell subset or site label: CD45RA+ positively selected. The receptors stem from a young woman in good health.

V gene TRBV18 combines with J gene TRBJ1-1; no definite D call. Trimming stripped 3 bases from V and 1 base from J, with 9 bases between. The CDR3 totals 14 residues. Germline V CDR1 and CDR2: KGHSH, LQKENI. This chain's CDR3 is CASSPGMWNTEAFF. For the CDR3, the DNA is TGTGCCAGCTCACCTGGGATGTGGAACACTGAAGCTTTCTTT.

The rearrangement joins TRBV2 to TRBJ2-1; D unclear. Per germline, CDR1 SNHLY and CDR2 FYNNEI. This CDR3 is 10 amino acids long. V lost 6 bases, J lost 7 bases, and 4 bases lay in between. The CDR3 coding sequence is TGTGCCAGCAGGAGAAATGAGCAGTTCTTC. It yields the protein CASRRNEQFF.

This chain uses TRBV7-8 with TRBJ1-2, with D possibly TRBD1 on 5 matching bases. V was shortened by 7 bases and J by 1 base, with 19 bases between the two germline ends. The CDR3 runs to 16 residues. Germline V CDR1 and CDR2: SGHVS, FQNEAQ. CDR3 loop: CASTVAGQGVNYGYTF. The CDR3 bases are TGTGCCAGCACTGTAGCCGGGCAGGGAGTTAACTATGGCTACACCTTC.

The gene calls are TRBV5-1 and TRBJ2-2; TRBD1 aligns across 9 bases. The V and J ends lost 2 bases and 5 bases, in that order; junction bases with no gene match: 4. The CDR3 covers 15 residues. Germline values: CDR1 SGHRS, CDR2 YFSETQ. The CDR3 is CASSFRTGDTGELFF. Here the CDR3 DNA reads TGCGCCAGCAGCTTCAGGACAGGGGATACCGGGGAGCTGTTTTTT.

The CDR3, as DNA: TGTGCCAGTAGAACAGAGCGCACAGATACGCAGTATTTT. This translates into CASRTERTDTQYF. The chain links TRBV19 to TRBJ2-3, with D unclear. This CDR3 is 13 amino acids long. Germline V gene lookup returns CDR1 LNHDA and CDR2 SQIVND (reference sequence). Trimming left V 6 bases short and J 1 base short, with 8 bases between.

V usage is TRBV18 and J usage is TRBJ2-4; 8 bases fit TRBD2. Trimming took 6 bases from V and 0 from J; bases not matched to a gene: 10. Germline V gene lookup returns CDR1 KGHSH and CDR2 LQKENI. The CDR3 has 17 amino acids. The CDR3 region is CASSRGAAGVAKNIQYF. DNA for the CDR3: TGTGCCAGCTCCCGAGGGGCAGCGGGAGTAGCCAAAAACATTCAGTACTTC.

This sequence joins TRBV28 and TRBJ2-7; 7 positions match TRBD1. V was clipped by 6 bases and J by 5 bases; unmatched bases: 19. CDR3 size: 17 residues. CDR1 and CDR2 from the germline V gene are MDHEN and SYDVKM. Here the CDR3 reads CASSRLDWDSKFHEQYF. The DNA of the CDR3 is TGTGCCAGCAGCCGACTCGATTGGGACAGCAAATTCCACGAGCAGTACTTC.

This CDR3 reads CASSVQGAHEKLFF. DNA of the CDR3: TGTGCCAGCAGCGTACAGGGGGCGCATGAAAAACTGTTTTTT. The chain joins TRBV7-9 to TRBJ1-4; 9 bases are a match to TRBD1. Germline V gives CDR1 SEHNR, CDR2 FQNEAQ (reference sequence). J was trimmed by 6 bases and V by 5 bases; bases with no gene match: 4. The CDR3 loop spans 14 amino acids.

The chain links TRBV28 to TRBJ2-1, with D perhaps TRBD2 (5 bases). V lost 5 bases, J lost 2 bases, and 13 bases lay in between. CDR3 length: 15 residues. Germline V CDR1 and CDR2: MDHEN, SYDVKM. CDR3 DNA sequence: TGTGCCAGCAGTAGCATAGCGCTACCCTACAATGAGCAGTTCTTC. Its protein is CASSSIALPYNEQFF.

V is TRBV2 and J is TRBJ2-6, with a possible D match to TRBD2 (5 bases). Trimming removed 7 bases at V and 0 bases at J, with 10 bases between. Germline values: CDR1 SNHLY, CDR2 FYNNEI. The CDR3 is 15 amino acids. The DNA for the CDR3 is TGTGCCAGCAAGAGGGAGAGCTCTGGGGCCAACGTCCTGACTTTC. Translation: CASKRESSGANVLTF.

The chain combines TRBV18 with TRBJ2-7; 9 positions agree with TRBD1. Unmatched junction bases numbered 8, after V lost 6 bases and J lost 5 bases. Germline loops: CDR1 KGHSH, CDR2 LQKENI. This CDR3 spans 14 amino acids. The CDR3 loop reads CASSRTGVFDEQYF. The DNA of the CDR3 is TGTGCCAGCTCCCGGACAGGGGTCTTCGACGAGCAGTACTTC.